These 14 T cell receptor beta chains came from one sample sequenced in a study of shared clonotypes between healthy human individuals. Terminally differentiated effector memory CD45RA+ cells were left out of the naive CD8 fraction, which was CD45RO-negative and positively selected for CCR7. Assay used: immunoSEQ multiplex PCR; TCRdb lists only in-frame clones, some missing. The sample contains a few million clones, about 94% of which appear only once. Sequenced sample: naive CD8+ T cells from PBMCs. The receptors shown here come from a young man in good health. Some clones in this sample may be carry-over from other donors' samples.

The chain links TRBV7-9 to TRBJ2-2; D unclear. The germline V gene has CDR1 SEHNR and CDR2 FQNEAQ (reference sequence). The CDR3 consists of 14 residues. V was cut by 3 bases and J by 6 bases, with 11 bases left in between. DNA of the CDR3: TGTGCCAGCAGCTTGGCCCTCACATCCGGGGAGCTGTTTTTT. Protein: CASSLALTSGELFF.

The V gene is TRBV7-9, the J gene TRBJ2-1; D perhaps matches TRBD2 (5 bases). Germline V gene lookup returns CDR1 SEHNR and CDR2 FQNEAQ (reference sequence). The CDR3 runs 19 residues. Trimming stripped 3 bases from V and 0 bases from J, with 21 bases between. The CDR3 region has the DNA TGTGCCAGCAGCTTCCAATATGCCCCGTTGGGGAGCTCCTACAATGAGCAGTTCTTC. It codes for CASSFQYAPLGSSYNEQFF.

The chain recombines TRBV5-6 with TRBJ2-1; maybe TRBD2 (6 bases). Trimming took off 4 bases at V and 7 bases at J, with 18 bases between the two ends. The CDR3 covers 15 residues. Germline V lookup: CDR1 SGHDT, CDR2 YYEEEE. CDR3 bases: TGTGCCAGCAGCCCAGGAGGGAGCGGAGGAAATGAGCAGTTCTTC. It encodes CASSPGGSGGNEQFF.

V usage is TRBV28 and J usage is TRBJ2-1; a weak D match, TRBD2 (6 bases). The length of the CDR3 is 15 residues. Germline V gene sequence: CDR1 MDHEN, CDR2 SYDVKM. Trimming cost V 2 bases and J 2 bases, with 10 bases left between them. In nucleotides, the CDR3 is TGTGCCAGCAGTTTAGGGCGGGGAACCTACAATGAGCAGTTCTTC. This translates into CASSLGRGTYNEQFF.

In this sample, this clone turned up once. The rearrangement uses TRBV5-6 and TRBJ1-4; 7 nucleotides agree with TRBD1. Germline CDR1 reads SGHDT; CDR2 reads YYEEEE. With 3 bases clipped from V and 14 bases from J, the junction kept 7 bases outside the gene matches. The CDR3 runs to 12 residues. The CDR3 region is CASSSPQGNLFF. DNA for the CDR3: TGTGCCAGCAGCTCGCCACAGGGGAATCTGTTTTTT.

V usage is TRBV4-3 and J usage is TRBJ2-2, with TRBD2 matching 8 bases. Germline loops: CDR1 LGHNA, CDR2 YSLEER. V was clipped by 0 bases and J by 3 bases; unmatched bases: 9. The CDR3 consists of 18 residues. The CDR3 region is CASSQEGSGSEDTGELFF. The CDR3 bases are TGCGCCAGCAGCCAAGAAGGGAGCGGGAGTGAGGACACCGGGGAGCTGTTTTTT.

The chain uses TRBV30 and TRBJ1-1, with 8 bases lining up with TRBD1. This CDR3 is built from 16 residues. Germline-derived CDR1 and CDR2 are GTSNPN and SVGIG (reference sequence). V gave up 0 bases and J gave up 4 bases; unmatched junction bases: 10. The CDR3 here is CAWSVPRTGLTTEAFF. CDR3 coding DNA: TGTGCCTGGAGTGTCCCCCGGACAGGGTTGACCACTGAAGCTTTCTTT.

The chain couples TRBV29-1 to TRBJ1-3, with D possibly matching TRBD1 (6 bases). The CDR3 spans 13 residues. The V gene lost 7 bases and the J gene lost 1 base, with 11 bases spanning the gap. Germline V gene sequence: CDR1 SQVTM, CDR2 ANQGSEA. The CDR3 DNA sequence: TGCAGCGCTGTAGGGGGTTCTGGAAACACCATATATTTT. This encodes CSAVGGSGNTIYF.

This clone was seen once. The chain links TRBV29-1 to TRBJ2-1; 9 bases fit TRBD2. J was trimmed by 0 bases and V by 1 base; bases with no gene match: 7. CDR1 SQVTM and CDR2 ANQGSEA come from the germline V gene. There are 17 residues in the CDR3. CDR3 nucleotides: TGCAGCGTTGAAGGGCTAGCGGGAACCTACTCCTACAATGAGCAGTTCTTC. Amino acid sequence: CSVEGLAGTYSYNEQFF.

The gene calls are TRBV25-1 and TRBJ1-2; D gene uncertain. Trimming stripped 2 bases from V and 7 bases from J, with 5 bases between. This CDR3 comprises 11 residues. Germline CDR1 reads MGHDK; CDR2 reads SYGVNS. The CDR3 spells CASSEVGGYTF. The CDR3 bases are TGTGCCAGCAGTGAAGTGGGTGGCTACACCTTC.

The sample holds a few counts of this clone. CDR3 in amino acids: CASSITGEQNQPQHF. The CDR3 nucleotides are TGTGCCAGCAGTATTACAGGGGAGCAGAATCAGCCCCAGCATTTT. V usage is TRBV9 and J usage is TRBJ1-5, with 7 bases identical to TRBD1. Germline V gene data show CDR1 as SGDLS and CDR2 as YYNGEE. This CDR3 is 15 amino acids long. J lost 4 bases, V lost 5 bases, and 9 bases had no gene match.

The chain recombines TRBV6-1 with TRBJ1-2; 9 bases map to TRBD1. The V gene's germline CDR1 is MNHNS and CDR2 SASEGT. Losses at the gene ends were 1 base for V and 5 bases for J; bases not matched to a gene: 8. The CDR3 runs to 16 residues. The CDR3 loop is CASSEGEDRGVYGYTF. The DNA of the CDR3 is TGTGCCAGCAGTGAAGGTGAGGACAGGGGCGTGTATGGCTACACCTTC.

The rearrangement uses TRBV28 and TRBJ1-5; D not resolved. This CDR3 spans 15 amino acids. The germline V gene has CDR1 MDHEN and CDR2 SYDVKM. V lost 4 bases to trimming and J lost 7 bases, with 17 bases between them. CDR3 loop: CASSYPLRRGQPQHF. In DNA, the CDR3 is TGTGCCAGCAGTTACCCCTTGAGGCGGGGACAGCCCCAGCATTTT. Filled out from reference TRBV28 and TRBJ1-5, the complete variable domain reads DVKVTQSSRYLVKRTGEKVFLECVQDMDHENMFWYRQDPGLGLRLIYFSYDVKMKEKGDIPEGYSVSREKKERFSLILESASTNQTSMYLCASSYPLRRGQPQHFGDGTRLSIL.

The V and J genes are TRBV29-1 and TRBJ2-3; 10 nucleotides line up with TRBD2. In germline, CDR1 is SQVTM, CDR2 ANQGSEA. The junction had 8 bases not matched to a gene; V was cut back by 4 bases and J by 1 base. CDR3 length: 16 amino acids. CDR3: CSVGLAGVLGTDTQYF. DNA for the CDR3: TGCAGCGTTGGGCTAGCGGGAGTGCTTGGCACAGATACGCAGTATTTT.